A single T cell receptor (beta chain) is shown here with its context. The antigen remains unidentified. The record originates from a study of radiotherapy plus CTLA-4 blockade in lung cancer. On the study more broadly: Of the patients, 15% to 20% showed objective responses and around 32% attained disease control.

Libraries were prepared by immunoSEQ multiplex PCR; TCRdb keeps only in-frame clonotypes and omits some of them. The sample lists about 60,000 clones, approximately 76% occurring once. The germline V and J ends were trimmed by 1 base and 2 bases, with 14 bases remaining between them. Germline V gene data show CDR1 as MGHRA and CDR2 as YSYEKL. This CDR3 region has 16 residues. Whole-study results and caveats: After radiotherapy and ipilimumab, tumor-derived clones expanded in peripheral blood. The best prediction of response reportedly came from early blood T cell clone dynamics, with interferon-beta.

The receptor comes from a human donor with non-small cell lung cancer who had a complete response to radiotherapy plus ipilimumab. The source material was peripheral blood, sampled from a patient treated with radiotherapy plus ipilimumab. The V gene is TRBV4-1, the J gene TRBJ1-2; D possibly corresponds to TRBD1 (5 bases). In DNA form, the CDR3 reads TGCGCCAGCAGCCAAGTTACAGGCTCTAGAAACTATGGCTACACCTTC. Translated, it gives CASSQVTGSRNYGYTF.